Sequencing of this T cell receptor (beta chain) was carried out in a study of cytomegalovirus exposure and HLA in healthy donors (dated by TCRdb to about 2017). Regarding the study in general: In an earlier analysis of under 600 of the donors, 276 Gb of sequence data and 90 million to 120 million unique TCR beta sequences from about 180 million T cells were reported. The T cell repertoires of some 700 subjects were profiled by immunosequencing and related to cytomegalovirus serostatus. A later analysis re-analyzed previously published TCR beta repertoires from roughly 690 donors and added high-resolution HLA genotyping to study TCR occurrence patterns. The aim of the study was to test whether cataloging public T cell receptors could identify signatures of past pathogen exposure. An early release that covered several hundred HLA-typed donors contained approximately 320 gigabases of sequencing data and 85 million to 100 million unique TCR sequences. The number of donors typed differed by locus, with 629-630 for A, B, C, DRB1 and DQB1, roughly 520 for DQA1, over 600 for DPA1, and around 460 for DPB1. A later genetic analysis used genome-wide SNP genotypes for 398 of the 666 donors, treating that subset as a discovery cohort. Four or five DR-DQ haplotypes were handled as single units for association and clustering because linkage in the cohort was strong. Of the roughly 400 genotyped donors, over 70% fell in the genetic ancestry cluster associated with self-reported Caucasian donors. HLA typing covered class I and class II loci at four-digit resolution. Across around 400 genotyped donors of the cohort, an average of roughly 250,000 unique TCR beta nucleotide sequences per donor were sequenced, and around 20% of those sequences were non-productive. An earlier analysis of around 540 of the donors applied high-throughput TCR beta sequencing to assess whether each TCR beta V gene segment acted as functional or pseudogenic. All discovery cohort repertoires had been generated on a single sequencing platform. In addition to the first cohort of approximately 670 subjects, a separate validation cohort of 120 different subjects was used. The study combined high-throughput TCR immunosequencing, statistical association of individual TCRs with disease status, and machine learning to predict cytomegalovirus infection status. Donor age, sex, ethnicity and CMV serostatus were compiled alongside the repertoire data. The later analysis used no new phenotypic data to find candidate immune exposures, relying instead on TCR beta sequences and their occurrence across donors.

As to this clone: Its binding antigen is unknown. No base quality information exists; no much larger clone differs at one position.

The cohort consisted of 666 healthy bone marrow donors. All cohort members were sampled while nominally healthy, although unrecorded immune exposures were likely present. The donor was CMV seronegative and belonged to the group of roughly 330 seronegative cohort members. Every donor gave a peripheral blood sample, and the peripheral blood mononuclear cells from that sample were used for TCR beta sequencing. The Qiagen DNeasy Blood Extraction Kit was used to extract genomic DNA from the blood cell samples. Beyond this particular receptor, the publication reports: V-gene and J-gene trimming of TCR beta chains was associated with a missense DCLRE1C variant in a later genetic analysis, and the association was replicated in an independent cohort. In both the original and validation cohorts, the classifier was reported to diagnose cytomegalovirus status with high specificity and sensitivity. The 87-base-pair reads could not distinguish some IMGT-functional V segments, including TRBV6-2 and TRBV6-3, so those segments were excluded. An earlier analysis of some 590 of the donors showed that most TCR beta V segments appeared in productive rearrangements either about 90% or about 30% of the time, which broadly matched IMGT annotations. In a later genetic analysis, fewer N-insertions in productive TCRs were reported among donors in an Asian-associated ancestry cluster than the roughly 670-donor mean. A further reported finding was that TCR beta sequences accurately predicted the HLA-A and HLA-B alleles for most subjects in the first cohort. In this cohort, only TCR beta chains were sequenced, and detectable features were limited by the absence of alpha or paired-chain data. The earlier analysis of approximately 540 of the donors excluded seventeen rarely observed V segments, including chromosome 9 orphons, because counts were too low. Presence/absence analyses assumed roughly uniform sequencing depth across donors, an assumption that may not hold. In a later analysis, most CMV-associated TCR beta chains were found to appear HLA-restricted, with HLA associations seemingly driven largely by CMV exposure. The only immune exposure information available for the cohort was CMV serostatus. While some public TCRs were present in many individuals, most TCR sequences turned up only very rarely across donors. A later analysis reported that several top co-occurrence clusters appeared linked to parvovirus B19, influenza, CMV and Epstein-Barr virus. The sequencing pipeline was judged likely to have produced a cluster of highly shared sequence variants as a technical artifact. Correlated functional status among segregating V segments might reflect linkage disequilibrium, but an unknown experimental factor could not be ruled out. According to a later analysis, TCR association rates differed among HLA loci, with DRB1 alleles showing the most associated TCRs and HLA-C alleles showing the fewest. Because some donors lacked HLA typing at each locus, the association tests relied only on the typed subset. In vitro tests confirmed that a few of the cytomegalovirus-associated TCR beta chains recognize cytomegalovirus antigens. Strong co-occurrence of HLA alleles, especially DR and DQ, made assigning TCR associations to individual alleles difficult. In the study, approximately 150 TCR beta chains were listed as associated with cytomegalovirus. In a later analysis, HLA-associated TCR beta chains were found to be more clonally expanded and to have lower generation probabilities than equally common non-associated chains. It was suggested by the authors that the approach could potentially be generalized to other disease states and immunological phenotypes. In a later analysis, around 17,000 TCR beta sequences were associated with specific HLA alleles at a false discovery rate of 0.05.

Libraries were built with the immunoSEQ multiplex PCR assay. For the multiplex PCR, a mixture combining 60 forward primers for TCR Vbeta segments and 13 reverse primers for TCR Jbeta segments was used. Amplification of the CDR3 region of rearranged TCR beta genes was performed with a multiplex PCR assay on genomic DNA. On the Illumina HiSeq System, the amplified TCR beta libraries were sequenced as 87-base-pair reads. The original methods were these. A later analysis tallied tens of millions of unique TCR beta chains across the 666 repertoires, and about 10 million of those chains were shared by two or more donors. A nearest-neighbor algorithm error-corrected the raw reads and collapsed the reads into unique sequences, merging closely related sequences to remove PCR and sequencing errors. Alignment of CDR3 sequences to IMGT reference sequences was used to assign V, D and J gene segments. For a sequence to be retained, a match of at least six nucleotides to both a V gene segment and a J gene segment was required. Rearrangements were called productive when the CDR3 lacked stop codons and stayed in frame with V and J; all others were non-productive. Following IMGT convention, CDR3 was defined as the stretch from the second conserved V-encoded cysteine up to the conserved J-encoded phenylalanine. Sequences without an unambiguous match to a single V gene segment were excluded from the earlier analysis of a few hundred of the donors. In an earlier analysis of some 590 of the donors, a V segment was called functional when productive rearrangements were above 56.7%, and segregating when the standard deviation between donors exceeded 5%. To diagnose cytomegalovirus status from the catalog of TCR beta chain sequences, a statistical classification framework was built. A later analysis assigned V and J genes by comparing TCR nucleotide sequences with IMGT/GENE-DB human TR gene sequences. In a later analysis, CDR3 sequences and most-parsimonious VDJ recombination scenarios were assigned using the TCRdist pipeline. In a later analysis, each TCR beta chain was defined by its CDR3 amino acid sequence together with its V-gene family, and reads lacking a unique V-gene family were excluded. A later analysis removed 592 highly shared, low-generation-probability nucleotide sequences to deal with suspected cross-contamination and a sequencing artifact. In a later analysis, a clonal expansion index was calculated for each public chain from normalized within-repertoire ranks of inferred template counts. Generation probabilities in a later analysis came from a VDJ recombination model fitted to out-of-frame rearrangements, and those results were checked against IGoR. In a later analysis, TCR-TCR, TCR-HLA and TCR-CMV co-occurrence was scored with hypergeometric tests, and a repertoire-size bias correction was applied to TCR pairs. In a later analysis, false discovery rates were estimated by permuting HLA or CMV assignments 20 times. A later analysis grouped co-occurring TCRs with DBSCAN, adding TCRdist sequence similarity when clustering within HLA-allele-positive subsets. Co-occurrence clustering excluded repertoires with fewer than 30,000 or more than 120,000 public chains, plus five with anomalous nucleotide sharing. As stored in TCRdb, this immuneACCESS dataset retains in-frame rearrangements with V and J assigned. A fraction of the clones does not appear; measured against another copy, unresolved V genes explain less than half of the discrepancy, and the remainder lacks a known reason. That table is the source of V, J and clone size, and D and trimming were worked out from the DNA. The sample table records 100,000 or so clones; 69% of these occur just once. Of the sample, 3.2% is held by the ten largest clones.

Trimming takes 1 base from V and 0 bases from J, and the germline ends sit 4 bases apart. The CDR3 spans 14 residues, from the cysteine through the phenylalanine. CDR3 DNA is the only sequence kept; it has 42 bases, read in frame from the first base. CDR1 SGHTA and CDR2 FQGNSA were looked up in the germline V gene. The source is a man aged 25 to 45 in good health and CMV-seronegative. Sequenced sample: PBMCs. The chain joins TRBV7-2 to TRBJ1-3; the D segment cannot be called with confidence. The CDR3 has the sequence CASSLGSSGNTIYF. The DNA is TGTGCCAGCAGCTTAGGGAGCTCTGGAAACACCATATATTTT.